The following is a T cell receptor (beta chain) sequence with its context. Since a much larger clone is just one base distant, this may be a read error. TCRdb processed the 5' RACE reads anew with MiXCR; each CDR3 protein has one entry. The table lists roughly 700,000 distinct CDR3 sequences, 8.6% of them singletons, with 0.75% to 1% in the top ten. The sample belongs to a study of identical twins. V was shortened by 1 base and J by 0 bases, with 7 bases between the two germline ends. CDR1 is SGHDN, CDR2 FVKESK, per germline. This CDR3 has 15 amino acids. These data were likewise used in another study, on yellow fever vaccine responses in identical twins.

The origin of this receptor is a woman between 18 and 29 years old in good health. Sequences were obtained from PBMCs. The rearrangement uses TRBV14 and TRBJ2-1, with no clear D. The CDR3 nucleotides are TGTGCCAGCAGCCAAGTGGTAAGCTCCTACAATGAGCAGTTCTTC. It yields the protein CASSQVVSSYNEQFF.